What follows are 21 T cell receptor beta chains derived from one specimen sequenced in a study of blood T cell repertoires in COVID-19. Sequencing was performed with immunoSEQ multiplex PCR; in TCRdb, only in-frame clones are kept and a portion is missing. Among 310,000 or so clones listed, 80% to 90% were seen once. Material: peripheral blood. Receptor source: a man aged 30 to 45 with COVID-19, enrolled during active disease.

The chain carries TRBV3-1 (or the pseudogene TRBV3-2) and TRBJ2-1; D perhaps matches TRBD2 (6 bases). Looked up from germline, CDR1 is LGHDT and CDR2 is YNNKEL (reference sequence). The CDR3 consists of 13 residues. V lost 5 bases and J lost 4, with 9 bases in between. The CDR3: CASSFSGYNEQFF. CDR3 nucleotides: TGTGCCAGCAGCTTCAGCGGGTACAATGAGCAGTTCTTC.

This clone was seen only a few times. CDR3 bases: TGCGCCAGCAGCCCCCTCGACGGGTGGCCCCAGCATTTT. Protein: CASSPLDGWPQHF. This rearrangement joins TRBV4-1 to TRBJ1-5; the D is unclear. The germline V gene has CDR1 MGHRA and CDR2 YSYEKL. V was clipped by 4 bases and J by 9 bases, with 13 bases between them. The CDR3 runs 13 residues.

V gene TRBV9 combines with J gene TRBJ2-1; 13 bases map to TRBD2. J gave up 4 bases and V 4 bases, and 11 bases lay outside the gene matches. This CDR3 is 18 amino acids long. The V gene's germline CDR1 is SGDLS and CDR2 YYNGEE. CDR3 bases: TGTGCCAGCAGCTTATCGACTAGCGGGGGGAGTCCTTACAATGAGCAGTTCTTC. Translated, it gives CASSLSTSGGSPYNEQFF.

The chain uses TRBV7-2 and TRBJ1-1; 8 bases agree with TRBD1. Unmatched junction bases numbered 10, after V lost 1 base and J lost 0 bases. Germline-derived CDR1 and CDR2 are SGHTA and FQGNSA. The CDR3 is 18 amino acids. CDR3 bases: TGTGCCAGCAGCTTAGTATCGATAAGGACAGGGCTGAACACTGAAGCTTTCTTT. It codes for CASSLVSIRTGLNTEAFF.

The chain combines TRBV11-3 with TRBJ2-1; 13 nucleotides line up with TRBD2. CDR1 is SGHNT, CDR2 YENEEA, per germline. This CDR3 contains 20 residues. V trimming: 6 bases; J trimming: 0 bases; junction bases outside the gene matches: 14. For the CDR3, the DNA is TGTGCCAGCAGTTCCACTAGCGGGAGGGTCGGCACCCGCTCCTACAATGAGCAGTTCTTC. Protein product: CASSSTSGRVGTRSYNEQFF.

The rearrangement uses TRBV7-3 and TRBJ2-3; 12 bases are a match to TRBD2. Germline CDR1 SGHTA, CDR2 FQGTGA. This CDR3 has 16 residues. V gave up 3 bases and J gave up 5 bases; unmatched junction bases: 6. CDR3 sequence reads: CASSLGLAGGKDTQYF. In DNA, the CDR3 is TGTGCCAGCAGCTTGGGCCTAGCGGGAGGGAAAGATACGCAGTATTTT.

The chain joins TRBV5-5 to TRBJ1-6; no reliable D call. The V and J ends lost 0 bases and 7 bases respectively, with 8 bases between them. The CDR3 totals 14 residues. Germline assignment: CDR1 SGHKS and CDR2 YYEKEE (reference sequence). The CDR3 sequence: CASSLAAGNSPLHF. The CDR3 DNA reads TGTGCCAGCAGCTTGGCCGCGGGGAATTCACCCCTCCACTTT.

This clone was detected once. V and J are TRBV19 and TRBJ1-1; 8 bases match TRBD1. Germline V gene sequence: CDR1 LNHDA, CDR2 SQIVND (reference sequence). Trimming took 3 bases from V and 7 from J; bases not matched to a gene: 10. The CDR3 contains 15 residues. In DNA, the CDR3 is TGTGCCAGTAGTATTCTCCAGGGGGCGAGGGGTGAAGCTTTCTTT. It is translated as CASSILQGARGEAFF. The full variable domain, in which reference TRBV19 and TRBJ1-1 provide the parts outside the CDR3, is DGGITQSPKYLFRKEGQNVTLSCEQNLNHDAMYWYRQDPGQGLRLIYYSQIVNDFQKGDIAEGYSVSREKKESFPLTVTSAQKNPTAFYLCASSILQGARGEAFFGQGTRLTVV.

The CDR3 bases are TGCGCCAGCAGCTTCCTGGAGCAGGGGGTCGAGCAGTACTTC. It specifies CASSFLEQGVEQYF. The chain has TRBV5-1 and TRBJ2-7; 7 bases match TRBD1. This CDR3 contains 14 residues. Germline trimming cut 2 bases from V and 6 bases from J; bases unmatched to any gene: 8. Germline-derived CDR1 and CDR2 are SGHRS and YFSETQ.

J is TRBJ2-7 and V is TRBV6-5, with 11 bases lining up with TRBD1. The CDR3 is made up of 14 amino acids. V shed 5 bases and J 3 bases; nucleotides not matched to a gene: 3. Looked up from germline, CDR1 is MNHEY and CDR2 is SVGAGI. CDR3 residues: CASSKGQGDYEQYF. CDR3 sequence (DNA): TGTGCCAGCAGTAAGGGACAGGGGGACTACGAGCAGTACTTC.

The genes are TRBV7-8 and TRBJ2-7; 7 bases fit TRBD1. CDR3 size: 14 residues. Trimming at V came to 2 bases and at J to 4 bases, leaving 5 bases not matched to a gene. The germline gives CDR1 SGHVS, CDR2 FQNEAQ. The CDR3 nucleotides read TGTGCCAGCAGCTTACAACCAGGGGGATACGAGCAGTACTTC. Its protein is CASSLQPGGYEQYF.

With respect to this clone: This sample also contains other DNA sequences that code for the same CDR3. V usage is TRBV18 and J usage is TRBJ2-5, with D possibly TRBD1 on 7 matching bases. V gave up 6 bases and J gave up 0 bases, with 8 bases separating them. Germline V gives CDR1 KGHSH, CDR2 LQKENI. This CDR3 contains 13 residues. The CDR3 DNA reads TGTGCCAGCTCCAGGGGGGACCAAGAGACCCAGTACTTC. Protein: CASSRGDQETQYF.

This clone is a singleton in its sample. The chain uses TRBV14 and TRBJ2-7, with 8 nucleotides matching TRBD1. Germline V gene lookup returns CDR1 SGHDN and CDR2 FVKESK. CDR3 size: 14 residues. With 4 bases clipped from V and 1 base from J, the junction kept 3 bases outside the gene matches. The CDR3 region has the DNA TGTGCCAGCAGCCGGACAGGGTATTCCTACGAGCAGTACTTC. The encoded protein is CASSRTGYSYEQYF.

The chain joins TRBV30 to TRBJ1-5, with 7 bases fitting TRBD1. V gave up 2 bases and J gave up 2 bases; unmatched junction bases: 9. The germline gives CDR1 GTSNPN, CDR2 SVGIG (reference sequence). This CDR3 is built from 16 residues. CDR3 in DNA: TGTGCCTGGAGTTGGAACACAGGGGAAGGCAATCAGCCCCAGCATTTT. Protein sequence: CAWSWNTGEGNQPQHF.

J is TRBJ2-1 and V is TRBV10-3; D gene ambiguous. The V end lost 10 bases, the J end lost 2 bases, and 12 bases lay between the germline ends. The CDR3 has 13 amino acids. Germline V gene data show CDR1 as ENHRY and CDR2 as SYGVKD. The CDR3 nucleotides read TGTGCCACCGGTGAGCAGACCTACAATGAGCAGTTCTTC. It codes for CATGEQTYNEQFF.

V gene TRBV24-1 combines with J gene TRBJ2-7; 9 positions match TRBD1. CDR1 and CDR2 (germline): KGHDR, SFDVKD. V lost 3 bases, J lost 0 bases, and 2 bases stayed unmatched. This CDR3 region has 15 residues. The DNA of the CDR3 is TGTGCCACCAGTGATACGACAGGGGGCTCCTACGAGCAGTACTTC. It codes for CATSDTTGGSYEQYF.

The chain carries TRBV2 and TRBJ2-1, with D uncertain. The CDR3 has 15 amino acids. Trimming took 4 bases from V and 0 from J, leaving 10 bases between them. Per germline, CDR1 SNHLY and CDR2 FYNNEI. The chain's CDR3 is CASSGTASSYNEQFF. CDR3 sequence (DNA): TGTGCCAGCAGTGGAACCGCGAGCTCCTACAATGAGCAGTTCTTC. The full variable domain, completed using reference TRBV2 and TRBJ2-1, is EPEVTQTPSHQVTQMGQEVILRCVPISNHLYFYWYRQILGQKVEFLVSFYNNEISEKSEIFDDQFSVERPDGSNFTLKIRSTKLEDSAMYFCASSGTASSYNEQFFGPGTRLTVL.

The count of this clone is one. The rearrangement joins TRBV7-2 to TRBJ1-5, with 7 bases matching TRBD1. This CDR3 has 16 amino acids. Germline V lookup: CDR1 SGHTA, CDR2 FQGNSA. V gave up 3 bases and J gave up 9 bases; unmatched junction bases: 14. The CDR3, as DNA: TGTGCCAGCAGCTTGGAGGGGGCCACGGGAGGGATGCCCCAGCATTTT. Amino acid sequence: CASSLEGATGGMPQHF.

The chain combines TRBV7-2 with TRBJ2-7; D might be TRBD2 (6 bases). This CDR3 has 17 residues. Trimming stripped 2 bases from V and 0 bases from J, with 17 bases between. The germline gives CDR1 SGHTA, CDR2 FQGNSA. The CDR3 reads CASSLNFASASSYEQYF. As DNA, the CDR3 is TGTGCCAGCAGCTTAAACTTTGCTAGCGCCTCCTCCTACGAGCAGTACTTC.

The sample holds one count of this clone. The V gene is TRBV4-3, the J gene TRBJ1-2; possible D gene TRBD1, 6 bases. This CDR3 is 17 amino acids long. Germline V gene sequence: CDR1 LGHNA, CDR2 YSLEER. With 0 bases removed from V and 4 bases from J, the gap between germline ends came to 18 bases. The CDR3 reads CASSQDRGSSGVYGYTF. For the CDR3, the DNA is TGCGCCAGCAGCCAAGATAGGGGAAGTTCAGGGGTCTATGGCTACACCTTC.

The rearrangement links TRBV7-2 to TRBJ2-7; 11 bases are a match to TRBD2. Germline V lookup: CDR1 SGHTA, CDR2 FQGNSA. V lost 5 bases, J lost 1 base, and 4 bases stayed unmatched. The length of the CDR3 is 15 residues. The CDR3 loop is CASSHRTSGSYEQYF. In nucleotides, the CDR3 is TGTGCCAGCAGCCATAGGACTAGCGGGTCCTACGAGCAGTACTTC.